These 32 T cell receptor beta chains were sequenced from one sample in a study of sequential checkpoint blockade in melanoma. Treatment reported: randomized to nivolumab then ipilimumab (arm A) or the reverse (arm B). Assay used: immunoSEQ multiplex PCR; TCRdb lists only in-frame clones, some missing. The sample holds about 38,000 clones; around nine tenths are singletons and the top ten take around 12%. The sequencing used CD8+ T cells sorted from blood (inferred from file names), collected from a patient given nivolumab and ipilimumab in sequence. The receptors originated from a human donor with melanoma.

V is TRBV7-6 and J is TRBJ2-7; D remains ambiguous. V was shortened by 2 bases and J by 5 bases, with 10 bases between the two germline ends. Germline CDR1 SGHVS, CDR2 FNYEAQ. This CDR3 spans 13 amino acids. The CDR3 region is CASSLFSVNEQYF. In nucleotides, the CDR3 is TGTGCCAGCAGCTTATTCTCGGTGAACGAGCAGTACTTC.

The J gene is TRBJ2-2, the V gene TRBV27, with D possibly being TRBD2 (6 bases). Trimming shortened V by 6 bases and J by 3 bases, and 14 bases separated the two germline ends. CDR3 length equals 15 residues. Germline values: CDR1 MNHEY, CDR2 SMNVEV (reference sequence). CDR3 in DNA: TGTGCCAGCAGGGGGGAGGAGCGGTACACCGGGGAGCTGTTTTTT. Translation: CASRGEERYTGELFF.

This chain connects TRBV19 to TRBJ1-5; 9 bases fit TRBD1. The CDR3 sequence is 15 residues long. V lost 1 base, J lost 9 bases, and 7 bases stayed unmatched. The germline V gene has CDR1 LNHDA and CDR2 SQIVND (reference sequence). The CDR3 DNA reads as TGTGCCAGTAGTATAGCGGACAGGGGCGTATCGCCCCAGCATTTT. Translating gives CASSIADRGVSPQHF.

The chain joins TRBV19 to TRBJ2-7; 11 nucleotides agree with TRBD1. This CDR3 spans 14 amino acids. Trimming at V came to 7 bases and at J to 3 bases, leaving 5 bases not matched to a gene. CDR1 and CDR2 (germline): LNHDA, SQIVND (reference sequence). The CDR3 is CASTPGTGGYEQYF. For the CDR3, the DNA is TGTGCCAGTACCCCCGGGACAGGGGGCTACGAGCAGTACTTC.

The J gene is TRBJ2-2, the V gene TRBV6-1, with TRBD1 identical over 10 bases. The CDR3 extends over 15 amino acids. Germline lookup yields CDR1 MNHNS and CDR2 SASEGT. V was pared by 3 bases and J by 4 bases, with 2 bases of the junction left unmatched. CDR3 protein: CASSEGTGATGELFF. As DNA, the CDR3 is TGTGCCAGCAGTGAGGGGACAGGGGCCACCGGGGAGCTGTTTTTT.

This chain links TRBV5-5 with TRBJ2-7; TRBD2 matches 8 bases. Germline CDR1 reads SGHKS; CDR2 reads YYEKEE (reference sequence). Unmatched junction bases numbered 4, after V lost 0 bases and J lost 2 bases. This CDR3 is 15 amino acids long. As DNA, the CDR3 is TGTGCCAGCAGCTTGGGTATCGGGGGGGCCTACGAGCAGTACGTC. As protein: CASSLGIGGAYEQYV.

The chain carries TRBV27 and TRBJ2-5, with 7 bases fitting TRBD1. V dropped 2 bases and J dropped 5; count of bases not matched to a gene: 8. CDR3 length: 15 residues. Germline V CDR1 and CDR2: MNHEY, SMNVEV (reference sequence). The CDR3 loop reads CASSLAYRGRETQYF. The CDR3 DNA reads TGTGCCAGCAGTTTAGCTTACAGGGGAAGGGAGACCCAGTACTTC.

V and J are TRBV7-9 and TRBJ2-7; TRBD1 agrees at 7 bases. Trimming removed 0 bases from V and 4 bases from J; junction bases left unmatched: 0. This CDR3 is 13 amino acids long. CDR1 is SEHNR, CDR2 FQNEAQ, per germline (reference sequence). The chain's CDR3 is CASSLAGQYEQYF. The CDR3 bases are TGTGCCAGCAGCTTAGCGGGACAGTACGAGCAGTACTTC.

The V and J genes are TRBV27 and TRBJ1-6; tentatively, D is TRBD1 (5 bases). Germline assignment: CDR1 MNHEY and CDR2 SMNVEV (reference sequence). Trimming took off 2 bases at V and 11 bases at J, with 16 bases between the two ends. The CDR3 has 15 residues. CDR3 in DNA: TGTGCCAGCAGTTTAGGGGCAGGCCTTTGGGCACCCCTCCACTTT. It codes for CASSLGAGLWAPLHF.

CDR3 sequence: CASSSEDWDTQYF. CDR3 DNA sequence: TGCGCCAGCAGCAGTGAGGACTGGGATACGCAGTATTTT. The chain employs TRBV5-1 and TRBJ2-3, with TRBD2 as a possible D gene (5 bases). Germline-derived CDR1 and CDR2 are SGHRS and YFSETQ. Trimming shortened V by 4 bases and J by 6 bases, and 12 bases separated the two germline ends. The CDR3 covers 13 residues.

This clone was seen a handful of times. The CDR3 DNA sequence: TGTGCCAGCAGCGGGGCCAGAGAGACCCAGTACTTC. Translated, it gives CASSGARETQYF. This chain joins TRBV7-9 and TRBJ2-5, with a possible D match to TRBD1 (5 bases). The CDR3 has 12 residues. With 5 bases removed from V and 4 bases from J, the gap between germline ends came to 8 bases. Germline V gene sequence: CDR1 SEHNR, CDR2 FQNEAQ (reference sequence).

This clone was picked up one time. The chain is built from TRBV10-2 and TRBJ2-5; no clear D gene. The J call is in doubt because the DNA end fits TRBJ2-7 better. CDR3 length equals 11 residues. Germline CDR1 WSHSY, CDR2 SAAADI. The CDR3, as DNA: TGCGCCAGCAGTTCCGGGTACGAGCAGTACTTC. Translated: CASSSGYEQYF.

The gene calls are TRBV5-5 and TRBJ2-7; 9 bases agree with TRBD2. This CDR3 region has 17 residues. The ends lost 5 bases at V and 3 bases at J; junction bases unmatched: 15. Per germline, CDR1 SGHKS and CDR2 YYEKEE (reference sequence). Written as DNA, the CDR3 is TGTGCCAGCAGTCCGACCCCCGTGGCGGGAGGGTTCTACGAGCAGTACTTC. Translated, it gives CASSPTPVAGGFYEQYF.

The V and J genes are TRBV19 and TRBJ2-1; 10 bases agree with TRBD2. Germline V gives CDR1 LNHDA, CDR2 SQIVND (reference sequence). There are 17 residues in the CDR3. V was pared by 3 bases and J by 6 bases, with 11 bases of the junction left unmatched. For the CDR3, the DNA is TGTGCCAGTAGTATCCGCCCGGGACTAGCGCGCTTCAATGAGCAGTTCTTC. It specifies CASSIRPGLARFNEQFF.

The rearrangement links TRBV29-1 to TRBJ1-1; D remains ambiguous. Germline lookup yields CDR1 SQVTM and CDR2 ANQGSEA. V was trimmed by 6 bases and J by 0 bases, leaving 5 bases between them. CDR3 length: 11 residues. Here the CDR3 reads CSVPVNTEAFF. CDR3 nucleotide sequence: TGCAGCGTCCCAGTGAACACTGAAGCTTTCTTT.

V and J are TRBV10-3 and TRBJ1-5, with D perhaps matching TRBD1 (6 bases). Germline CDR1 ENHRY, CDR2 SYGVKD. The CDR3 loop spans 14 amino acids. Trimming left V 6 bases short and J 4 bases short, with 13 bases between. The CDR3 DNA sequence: TGTGCCATCAGCGGGACACTAGATAATCAGCCCCAGCATTTT. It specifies CAISGTLDNQPQHF.

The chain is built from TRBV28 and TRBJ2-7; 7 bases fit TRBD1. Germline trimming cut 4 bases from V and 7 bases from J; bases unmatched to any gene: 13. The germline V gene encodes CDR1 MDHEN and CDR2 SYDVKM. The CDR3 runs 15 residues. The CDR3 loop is CASSSTYRGPGEQYF. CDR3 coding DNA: TGTGCCAGCAGTTCGACGTACAGGGGCCCAGGGGAGCAGTACTTC.

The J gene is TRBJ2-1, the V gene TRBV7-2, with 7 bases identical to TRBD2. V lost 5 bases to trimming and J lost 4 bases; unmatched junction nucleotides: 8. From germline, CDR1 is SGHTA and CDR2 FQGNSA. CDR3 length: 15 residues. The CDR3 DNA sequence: TGTGCCAGCAGCCCGGGGGGAGGGGCTTACAATGAGCAGTTCTTC. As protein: CASSPGGGAYNEQFF.

The CDR3, as DNA: TGTGCCAGCAGGGGACTAGCGGCCTACGAGCAGTACTTC. Translating it yields CASRGLAAYEQYF. This chain links TRBV7-8 with TRBJ2-5; 11 bases are shared with TRBD2. The J call may be faulty, since TRBJ2-7 better matches the DNA end. Germline V gene lookup returns CDR1 SGHVS and CDR2 FQNEAQ. The CDR3 loop spans 13 amino acids.

DNA of the CDR3: TGTGCCAGCAGCCCCGGGACAGACCCATACGAGCAGTACGTC. Protein product: CASSPGTDPYEQYV. V is TRBV5-4 and J is TRBJ2-7; TRBD1 aligns across 7 bases. Unmatched junction bases numbered 8, after V lost 4 bases and J lost 4 bases. The CDR3 has 14 amino acids. CDR1 is SGHNT, CDR2 YYREEE, per germline (reference sequence).

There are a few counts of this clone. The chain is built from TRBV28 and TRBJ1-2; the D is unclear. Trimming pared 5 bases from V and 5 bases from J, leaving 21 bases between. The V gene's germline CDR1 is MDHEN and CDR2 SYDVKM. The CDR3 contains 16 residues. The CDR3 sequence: CASSPLSGGRWYGYTF. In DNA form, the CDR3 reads TGTGCCAGCAGTCCCCTAAGTGGAGGGAGGTGGTATGGCTACACCTTC.

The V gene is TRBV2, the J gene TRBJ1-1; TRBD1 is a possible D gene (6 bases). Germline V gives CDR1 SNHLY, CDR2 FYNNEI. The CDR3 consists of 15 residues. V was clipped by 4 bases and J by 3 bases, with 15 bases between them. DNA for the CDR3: TGTGCCAGCAGTGTATTTAGGGGGATCTACACTGAAGCTTTCTTT. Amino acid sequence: CASSVFRGIYTEAFF.

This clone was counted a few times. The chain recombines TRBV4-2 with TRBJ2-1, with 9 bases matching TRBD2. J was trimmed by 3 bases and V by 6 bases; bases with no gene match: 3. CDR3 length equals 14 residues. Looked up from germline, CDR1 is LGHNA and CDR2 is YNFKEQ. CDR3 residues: CASRRLADYNEQFF. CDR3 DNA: TGTGCCAGCAGGCGACTAGCGGACTACAATGAGCAGTTCTTC.

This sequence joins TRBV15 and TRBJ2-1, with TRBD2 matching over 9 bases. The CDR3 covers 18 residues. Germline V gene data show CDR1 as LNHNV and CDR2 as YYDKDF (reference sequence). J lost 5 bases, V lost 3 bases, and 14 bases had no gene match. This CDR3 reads CATSSRAAGGYPNNEQFF. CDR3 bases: TGTGCCACCAGCAGCAGGGCGGCGGGAGGGTATCCTAACAATGAGCAGTTCTTC.

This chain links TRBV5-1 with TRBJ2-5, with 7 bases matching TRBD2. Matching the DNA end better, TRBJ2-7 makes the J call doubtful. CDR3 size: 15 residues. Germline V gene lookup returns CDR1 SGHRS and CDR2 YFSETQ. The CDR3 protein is CASSLGLAATYEQYF. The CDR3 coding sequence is TGCGCCAGCAGCTTGGGCCTAGCGGCTACCTACGAGCAGTACTTC.

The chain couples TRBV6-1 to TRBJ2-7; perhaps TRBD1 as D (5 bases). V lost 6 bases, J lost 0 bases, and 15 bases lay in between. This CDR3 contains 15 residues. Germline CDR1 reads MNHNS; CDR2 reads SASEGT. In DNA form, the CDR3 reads TGTGCCAGCAGCGGGTGGGGCAGGAGCTCCTACGAGCAGTACTTC. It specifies CASSGWGRSSYEQYF.

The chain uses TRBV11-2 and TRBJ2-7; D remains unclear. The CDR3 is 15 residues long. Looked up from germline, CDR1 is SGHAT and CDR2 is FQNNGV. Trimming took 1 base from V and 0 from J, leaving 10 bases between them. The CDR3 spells CASSLGDYGSYEQYF. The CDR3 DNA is TGTGCCAGCAGCTTAGGCGATTATGGCTCCTACGAGCAGTACTTC.

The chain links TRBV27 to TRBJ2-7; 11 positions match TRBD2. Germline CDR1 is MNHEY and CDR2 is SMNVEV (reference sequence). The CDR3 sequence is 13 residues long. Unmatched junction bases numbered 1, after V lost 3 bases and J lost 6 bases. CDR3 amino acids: CASSLGLAAEQYF. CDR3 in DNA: TGTGCCAGCAGTTTGGGACTAGCGGCCGAGCAGTACTTC.

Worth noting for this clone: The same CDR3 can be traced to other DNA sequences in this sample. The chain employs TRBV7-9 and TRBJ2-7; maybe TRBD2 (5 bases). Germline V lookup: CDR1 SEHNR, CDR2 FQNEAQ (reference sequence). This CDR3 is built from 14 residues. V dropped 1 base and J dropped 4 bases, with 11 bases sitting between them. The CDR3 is CASSLGLLAYEQYF. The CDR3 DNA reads TGTGCCAGCAGCTTAGGTCTGCTAGCATACGAGCAGTACTTC.

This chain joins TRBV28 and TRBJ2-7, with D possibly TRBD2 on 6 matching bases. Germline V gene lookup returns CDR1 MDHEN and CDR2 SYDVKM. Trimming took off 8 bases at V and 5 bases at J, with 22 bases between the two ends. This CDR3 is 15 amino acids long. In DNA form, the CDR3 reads TGTGCCAGCCGAGCGGACCGTTTCGGGAGTAACGAGCAGTACTTC. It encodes CASRADRFGSNEQYF. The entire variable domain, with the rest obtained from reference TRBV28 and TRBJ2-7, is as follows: DVKVTQSSRYLVKRTGEKVFLECVQDMDHENMFWYRQDPGLGLRLIYFSYDVKMKEKGDIPEGYSVSREKKERFSLILESASTNQTSMYLCASRADRFGSNEQYFGPGTRLTVT.

CDR3 protein: CATLFSASGVGETQYF. The CDR3, as DNA: TGTGCCACCCTCTTTTCGGCTAGCGGTGTAGGAGAGACCCAGTACTTC. This sequence joins TRBV11-2 and TRBJ2-5; 7 bases are a match to TRBD2. The CDR3 is made up of 16 amino acids. Per germline, CDR1 SGHAT and CDR2 FQNNGV. V dropped 10 bases and J dropped 4; count of bases not matched to a gene: 18.

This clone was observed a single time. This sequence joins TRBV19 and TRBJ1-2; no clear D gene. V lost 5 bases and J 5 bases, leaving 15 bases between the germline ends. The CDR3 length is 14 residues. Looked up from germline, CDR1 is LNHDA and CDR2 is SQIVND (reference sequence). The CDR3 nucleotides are TGTGCCAGTAGTCCCATCTTCGGCGGGTATGGCTACACCTTC. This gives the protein CASSPIFGGYGYTF.